These 10 T cell receptor beta chains originate from one sample sequenced in a study of OX40 agonist ivuxolimab in advanced cancers. The repertoire was sequenced with immunoSEQ multiplex PCR; TCRdb's copy has only in-frame clones and lacks some. The table lists 20,000 to 25,000 clones, roughly 79% of them singletons. Material: CD4+ or CD8+ T cells sorted from blood, obtained in a trial of the OX40 agonist ivuxolimab. These TCRs come from an adult with an advanced solid tumor such as melanoma, head and neck, liver or kidney cancer.

This chain uses TRBV29-1 with TRBJ1-5; 9 positions match TRBD1. The CDR3 runs to 14 residues. V gave up 6 bases and J gave up 4 bases; unmatched junction bases: 7. CDR1 is SQVTM and CDR2 is ANQGSEA in the germline V gene. The DNA for the CDR3 is TGCAGCGTGGCGGCCGGGACAGGGAATCAGCCCCAGCATTTT. It encodes CSVAAGTGNQPQHF.

The chain employs TRBV4-1 and TRBJ1-2; a weak D match, TRBD1 (5 bases). Trimming left V 1 base short and J 5 bases short, with 8 bases between. This CDR3 region has 13 residues. Germline V gene sequence: CDR1 MGHRA, CDR2 YSYEKL. The CDR3 loop reads CASSQGPGYGYTF. DNA of the CDR3: TGCGCCAGCAGCCAAGGGCCAGGGTATGGCTACACCTTC.

V usage is TRBV2 and J usage is TRBJ2-6; no firm D call. CDR1 and CDR2 from the germline V gene are SNHLY and FYNNEI. The CDR3 length is 13 residues. Trimming stripped 4 bases from V and 0 bases from J, with 1 base between. The CDR3 spells CASSGSGANVLTF. The CDR3 DNA reads TGTGCCAGCAGTGGCTCTGGGGCCAACGTCCTGACTTTC.

This chain's CDR3 is CASSFNSGSRDMEQFF. The CDR3 DNA sequence: TGTGCCAGCAGCTTCAACTCCGGGAGTCGAGATATGGAGCAGTTCTTC. This chain joins TRBV11-2 and TRBJ2-1, with D maybe TRBD2 (6 bases). There are 16 residues in the CDR3. Trimming stripped 3 bases from V and 10 bases from J, with 22 bases between. CDR1 is SGHAT, CDR2 FQNNGV, per germline.

The V gene is TRBV5-4, the J gene TRBJ2-7; D unclear. The CDR3 consists of 13 residues. From germline, CDR1 is SGHNT and CDR2 YYREEE (reference sequence). Trimming left V 0 bases short and J 3 bases short, with 7 bases between. The CDR3 DNA reads as TGTGCCAGCAGCTTGGATGACTTCTACGAGCAGTACTTC. It is translated as CASSLDDFYEQYF.

The J gene is TRBJ1-1, the V gene TRBV20-1; possibly TRBD1 for D (5 bases). Germline lookup yields CDR1 DFQATT and CDR2 SNEGSKA (reference sequence). The length of the CDR3 is 11 residues. The CDR3 DNA reads TGCACTACCCCAGGGATCACTGAAGCTTTCTTT. Its translation: CTTPGITEAFF.

This chain connects TRBV6-5 to TRBJ1-1; tentatively, D is TRBD1 (5 bases). V lost 2 bases and J lost 8, with 12 bases in between. This CDR3 contains 13 residues. CDR1 is MNHEY, CDR2 SVGAGI, per germline. The DNA of the CDR3 is TGTGCCAGCAGTTACGGGGCGCAGCGGGAAGCTTTCTTT. It is translated as CASSYGAQREAFF.

The chain recombines TRBV7-9 with TRBJ2-7, with 9 bases that match TRBD1. Germline CDR1 SEHNR, CDR2 FQNEAQ (reference sequence). The length of the CDR3 is 15 residues. V gave up 2 bases and J gave up 4 bases; unmatched junction bases: 6. CDR3 coding DNA: TGTGCCAGCAGCTTATATGGGACAGGGCTTTACGAGCAGTACTTC. It specifies CASSLYGTGLYEQYF.

The chain recombines TRBV20-1 with TRBJ1-1; D uncertain. Germline values: CDR1 DFQATT, CDR2 SNEGSKA (reference sequence). The CDR3 covers 11 residues. V shed 8 bases and J shed 5 bases, with 12 bases lying between them. The CDR3 coding sequence is TGCAGTCCAATATCGGGAACTGAAGCTTTCTTT. Translation gives CSPISGTEAFF.

This clone was detected once. The chain carries TRBV12-5 and TRBJ2-7, with 9 bases that match TRBD1. The CDR3 loop spans 15 amino acids. Germline CDR1 LGHNT, CDR2 FRNRAP. After removal of 5 bases from V and 3 bases from J, the junction contained 8 bases not matched to a gene. CDR3 sequence (DNA): TGTGCTAGTGGTCCTTTGGGACAGGGTTACTACGAGCAGTACTTC. Its translation: CASGPLGQGYYEQYF.